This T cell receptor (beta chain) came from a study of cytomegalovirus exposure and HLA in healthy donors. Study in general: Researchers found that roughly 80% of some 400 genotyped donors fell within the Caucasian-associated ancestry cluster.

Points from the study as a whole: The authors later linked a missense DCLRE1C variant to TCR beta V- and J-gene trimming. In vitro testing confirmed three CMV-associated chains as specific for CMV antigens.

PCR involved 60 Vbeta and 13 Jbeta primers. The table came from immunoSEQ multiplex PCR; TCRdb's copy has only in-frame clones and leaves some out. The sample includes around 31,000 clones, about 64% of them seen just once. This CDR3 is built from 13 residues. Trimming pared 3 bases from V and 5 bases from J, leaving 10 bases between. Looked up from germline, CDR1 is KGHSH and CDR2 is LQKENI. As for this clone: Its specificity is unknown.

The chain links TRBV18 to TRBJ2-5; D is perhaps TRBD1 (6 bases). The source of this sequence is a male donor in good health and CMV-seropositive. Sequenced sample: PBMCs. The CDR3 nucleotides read TGTGCCAGCTCACCGGGGCAGGGGGAGACCCAGTACTTC. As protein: CASSPGQGETQYF.